This T cell receptor beta chain is from a study of shared clonotypes between healthy human individuals. The study, taken as a whole, reports: Naive subsets usually exceeded memory subsets in estimated richness. Sharing across four donors was highest in naive CD4 (approximately 5%) and lowest in memory CD8 (0.4%). Even with large depth, rarefaction showed that sorted-subset sequencing was incomplete.

This CDR3 contains 15 residues. Trimming at V came to 4 bases and at J to 0 bases, leaving 3 bases not matched to a gene. Germline CDR1 MGHRA, CDR2 YSYEKL. The assay used deep level. Clones were sequenced by immunoSEQ multiplex PCR, and TCRdb holds only the in-frame ones, with some missing. This sample has roughly 2.1 million clones; about 93% occur once, and the top ten carry about 1.8%. As regards this clone: The antigen remains undetermined. Additional DNA sequences in this sample encode the identical CDR3.

The naive CD8 subset, CD45RO-negative cells positively selected for CCR7, excluded terminally differentiated effector memory CD45RA+ cells. V is TRBV4-1 and J is TRBJ1-5; 7 bases are a match to TRBD1. The source is a young man in good health. Some clones in this sample may be carry-over from other donors' samples. Specimen: naive CD8+ T cells from PBMCs. CDR3 nucleotides: TGCGCCAGCAGCCCCGGGACAGCTAGCAATCAGCCCCAGCATTTT. Residues: CASSPGTASNQPQHF.